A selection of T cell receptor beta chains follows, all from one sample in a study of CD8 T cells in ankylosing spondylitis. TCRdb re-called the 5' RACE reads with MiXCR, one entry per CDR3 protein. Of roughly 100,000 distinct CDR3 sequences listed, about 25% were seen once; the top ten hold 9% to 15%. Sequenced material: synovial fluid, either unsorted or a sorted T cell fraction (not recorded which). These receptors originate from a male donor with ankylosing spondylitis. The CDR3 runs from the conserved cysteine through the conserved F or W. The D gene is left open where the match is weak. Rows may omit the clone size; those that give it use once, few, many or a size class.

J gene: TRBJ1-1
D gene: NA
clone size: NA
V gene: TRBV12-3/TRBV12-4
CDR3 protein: CASSFAENTEAFF
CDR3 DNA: TGTGCCAGCAGTTTCGCGGAGAACACTGAAGCTTTCTTT

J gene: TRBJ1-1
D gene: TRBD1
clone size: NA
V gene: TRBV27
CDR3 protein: CASSLTGKVEAFF
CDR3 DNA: TGTGCCAGCAGCCTGACAGGGAAAGTTGAAGCTTTCTTT

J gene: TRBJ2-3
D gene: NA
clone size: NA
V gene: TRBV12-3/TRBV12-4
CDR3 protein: CASSFANTQYF
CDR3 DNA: TGTGCCAGCAGTTTTGCAAATACGCAGTATTTT

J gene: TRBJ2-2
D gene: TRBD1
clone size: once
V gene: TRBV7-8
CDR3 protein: CASSRQGTGELFF
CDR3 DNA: TGTGCCAGCAGTCGACAGGGAACCGGGGAGCTGTTTTTT

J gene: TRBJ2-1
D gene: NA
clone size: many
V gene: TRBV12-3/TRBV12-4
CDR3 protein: CASSLALSLRQFF
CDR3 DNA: TGTGCCAGCAGTTTAGCGCTATCCCTCCGGCAGTTCTTC

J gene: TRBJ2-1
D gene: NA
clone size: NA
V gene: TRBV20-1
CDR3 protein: CSARDVVVSYNEQFF
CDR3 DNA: TGCAGTGCTAGAGATGTGGTAGTCTCCTACAATGAGCAGTTCTTC

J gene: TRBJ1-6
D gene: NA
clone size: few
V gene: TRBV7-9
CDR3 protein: CASSLDSPLHF
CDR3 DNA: TGTGCCAGCAGCCTCGATTCACCCCTCCACTTT

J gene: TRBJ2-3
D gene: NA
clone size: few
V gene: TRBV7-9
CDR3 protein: CASSTGRGPDTQYF
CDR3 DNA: TGTGCCAGCAGCACCGGCCGGGGCCCAGATACGCAGTATTTT

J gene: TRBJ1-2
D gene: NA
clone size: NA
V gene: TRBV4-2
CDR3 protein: CASSQVEYGYTF
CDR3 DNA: TGTGCCAGCAGCCAAGTAGAGTATGGCTACACCTTC

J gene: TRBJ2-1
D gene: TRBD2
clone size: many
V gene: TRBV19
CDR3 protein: CASSMGLAGYNEQFF
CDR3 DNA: TGTGCCAGTAGTATGGGACTAGCGGGCTACAATGAGCAGTTCTTC

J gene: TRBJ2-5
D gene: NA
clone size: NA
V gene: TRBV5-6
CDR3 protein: CASSQTGRQAQETQYF
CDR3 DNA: TGTGCCAGCAGCCAGACTGGGCGACAGGCCCAAGAGACCCAGTACTTC

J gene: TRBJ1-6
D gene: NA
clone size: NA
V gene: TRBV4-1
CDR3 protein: CASSQRSGFNDANNSPLHF
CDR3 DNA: TGCGCCAGCAGCCAACGTTCAGGGTTCAATGACGCCAATAATTCACCCCTCCACTTT

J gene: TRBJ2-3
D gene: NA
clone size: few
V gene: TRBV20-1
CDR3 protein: CSAPGLYTDTQYF
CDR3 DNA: TGCAGTGCCCCGGGACTTTACACAGATACGCAGTATTTT

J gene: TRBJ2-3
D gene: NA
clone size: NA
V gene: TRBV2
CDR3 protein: CASSEAQWGSTDTQYF
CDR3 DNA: TGTGCCAGCAGTGAAGCGCAGTGGGGGAGCACAGATACGCAGTATTTT

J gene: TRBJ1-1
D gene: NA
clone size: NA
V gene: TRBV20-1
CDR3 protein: CSAPLGGGGTEAFF
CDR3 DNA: TGCAGTGCCCCTCTAGGGGGGGGAGGCACTGAAGCTTTCTTT

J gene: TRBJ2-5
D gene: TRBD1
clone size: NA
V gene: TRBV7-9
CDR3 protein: CASSLGDRGPQETQYF
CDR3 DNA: TGTGCCAGCAGCTTAGGGGACAGGGGGCCCCAAGAGACCCAGTACTTC

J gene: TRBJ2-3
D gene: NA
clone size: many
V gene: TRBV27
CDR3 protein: CASSLITLGSDTQYF
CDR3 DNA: TGTGCCAGCAGTTTAATCACCTTGGGGTCAGATACGCAGTATTTT

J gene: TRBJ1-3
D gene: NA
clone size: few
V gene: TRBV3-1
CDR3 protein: CASSQGTDNGNTIYF
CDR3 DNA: TGTGCCAGCAGCCAAGGAACGGATAACGGAAACACCATATATTTT

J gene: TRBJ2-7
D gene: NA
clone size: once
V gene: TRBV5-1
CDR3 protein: CASSSGPDGEQYF
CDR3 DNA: TGCGCCAGCAGCTCAGGCCCAGATGGTGAGCAGTACTTC

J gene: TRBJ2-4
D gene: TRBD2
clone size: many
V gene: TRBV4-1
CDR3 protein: CASSQESGRGVILAKNIQYF
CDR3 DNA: TGCGCCAGCAGCCAAGAGAGCGGGAGAGGTGTTATTCTAGCCAAAAACATTCAGTACTTC